This TCR beta chain originates from a study of regulatory T cells in long-lasting Graves disease. V was cut by 6 bases and J by 6 bases, with 11 bases left in between. Germline V lookup: CDR1 ENHRY, CDR2 SYGVKD. This CDR3 contains 13 residues. Overall study findings and caveats: Gene preferences differed: TRBV28, TRBJ1-2, TRBJ2-5 in persistent cases.

Time point noted: persistent/refractory GD, antithyroid drugs over 5 years with positive TRAb. Preparation of the TCR library used RNA extracted from PBMCs. Xi'an, China, was home to the endocrinology department that provided patients. Through Arm-PCR of CDR3 regions and iRepertoire HTBI primers, TCR beta libraries were built. Each CDR3 protein is one row after TCRdb ran MiXCR on the multiplex PCR reads. This table has some 420,000 distinct CDR3 sequences, roughly 22% appearing once. The count of this clonotype is one. Its specificity is unknown. The J gene is TRBJ2-2, the V gene TRBV10-3, with D perhaps given as TRBD1 or TRBD2 (6 bases each). The sequence derives from a female donor with Graves disease. Sequenced material: peripheral blood mononuclear cells (PBMCs), taken when the disease was refractory, from a patient treated with antithyroid drugs. The CDR3 region has the DNA TGTGCCATCAGGGGGGGCAATCCCGGGGAGCTGTTTTTT. This codes for CAIRGGNPGELFF.